One and the same sample provided the 21 T cell receptor beta chains below, sequenced in a study of blood T cell repertoires in COVID-19. Sequenced by immunoSEQ multiplex PCR; TCRdb stores in-frame clones only, minus some. The sample includes fewer than 250,000 clones, 70% to 90% of them seen just once. Source material: peripheral blood. These receptors were collected from a man aged 50 to 60 with acute or convalescent COVID-19.

The chain uses TRBV11-2 and TRBJ2-2; TRBD1 is a possible D gene (6 bases). The CDR3 is 12 amino acids. Germline V lookup: CDR1 SGHAT, CDR2 FQNNGV. V was trimmed by 1 base and J by 15 bases, leaving 12 bases between them. In nucleotides, the CDR3 is TGTGCCAGCAGCTTAGGTGGGAACAGGGTGTTTTTT. Translated: CASSLGGNRVFF.

This clone was observed a handful of times. V gene TRBV24-1 combines with J gene TRBJ1-1, with 8 bases that match TRBD1. The CDR3 consists of 16 residues. V dropped 3 bases and J dropped 0; count of bases not matched to a gene: 5. CDR1 and CDR2 from the germline V gene are KGHDR and SFDVKD. This CDR3 reads CATSDVRGQVNTEAFF. The CDR3 DNA reads as TGTGCCACCAGTGATGTCAGGGGGCAGGTGAACACTGAAGCTTTCTTT.

The V gene is TRBV6-5, the J gene TRBJ2-7; possible D gene TRBD1, 5 bases. Looked up from germline, CDR1 is MNHEY and CDR2 is SVGAGI. The V end was cut by 10 bases, the J end by 12 bases, with 22 bases between. This CDR3 comprises 12 residues. The CDR3 DNA reads as TGTGCCATCAATAGATTGGGGCACCAGACGTACTTC. This gives the protein CAINRLGHQTYF.

Points on this clone: Other DNA sequences of this sample code for an identical CDR3. The rearrangement joins TRBV5-1 to TRBJ1-4, with TRBD1 identical over 7 bases. After removal of 5 bases from V and 4 bases from J, the junction contained 5 bases not matched to a gene. The CDR3 has 14 amino acids. Germline assignment: CDR1 SGHRS and CDR2 YFSETQ. The CDR3 is CASSSGQSNEKLFF. In DNA, the CDR3 is TGCGCCAGCAGTTCGGGACAGAGTAATGAAAAACTGTTTTTT.

The chain combines TRBV19 with TRBJ1-2; the match to TRBD1 covers 7 bases. This CDR3 has 17 amino acids. With V trimmed by 3 bases and J by 4 bases, 14 bases remained unmatched. Germline lookup yields CDR1 LNHDA and CDR2 SQIVND (reference sequence). This chain's CDR3 is CASSIRQTSYRGYGYTF. CDR3 coding DNA: TGTGCCAGTAGTATCCGACAAACCTCCTACAGGGGCTATGGCTACACCTTC. Complete variable domain (other parts from reference TRBV19 and TRBJ1-2): DGGITQSPKYLFRKEGQNVTLSCEQNLNHDAMYWYRQDPGQGLRLIYYSQIVNDFQKGDIAEGYSVSREKKESFPLTVTSAQKNPTAFYLCASSIRQTSYRGYGYTFGSGTRLTVV.

The chain carries TRBV18 and TRBJ2-7, with 11 bases identical to TRBD2. Germline lookup yields CDR1 KGHSH and CDR2 LQKENI. Trimming at V came to 6 bases and at J to 3 bases, leaving 4 bases not matched to a gene. The CDR3 spans 14 residues. The CDR3 spells CASSPGTSGYEQYF. CDR3 coding DNA: TGTGCCAGCTCCCCCGGGACTAGCGGCTACGAGCAGTACTTC. The whole variable domain, filled in from reference TRBV18 and TRBJ2-7, reads NAGVMQNPRHLVRRRGQEARLRCSPMKGHSHVYWYRQLPEEGLKFMVYLQKENIIDESGMPKERFSAEFPKEGPSILRIQQVVRGDSAAYFCASSPGTSGYEQYFGPGTRLTVT.

CDR3 sequence: CASRPTGTGSSYEQYF. In DNA form, the CDR3 reads TGTGCCAGCAGACCCACCGGGACAGGGAGCTCCTACGAGCAGTACTTC. The rearrangement links TRBV28 to TRBJ2-7, with 9 bases lining up with TRBD1. CDR3 length equals 16 residues. With V trimmed by 6 bases and J by 0 bases, 9 bases remained unmatched. Germline CDR1 MDHEN, CDR2 SYDVKM.

A note on this clone: This specimen includes other DNA sequences encoding the same CDR3. This chain connects TRBV20-1 to TRBJ2-7; 9 nucleotides line up with TRBD2. The CDR3 is made up of 11 amino acids. Per germline, CDR1 DFQATT and CDR2 SNEGSKA (reference sequence). Trimming at V came to 7 bases and at J to 2 bases, leaving 0 bases not matched to a gene. CDR3 nucleotide sequence: TGCAGTGGACTAGCGGCCTACGAGCAGTACTTC. Protein product: CSGLAAYEQYF.

The CDR3 DNA reads as TGTGCCAGCAGTGGGGTCCGGGGAAGAGGAAACACCATATATTTT. Encoded protein: CASSGVRGRGNTIYF. The chain is built from TRBV2 and TRBJ1-3, with D unresolved. This CDR3 has 15 residues. V was trimmed by 4 bases and J by 4 bases, leaving 14 bases between them. In germline, CDR1 is SNHLY, CDR2 FYNNEI.

The V and J genes are TRBV20-1 and TRBJ1-2; TRBD1 aligns across 9 bases. After removal of 3 bases from V and 2 bases from J, the junction contained 22 bases not matched to a gene. This CDR3 contains 20 residues. Germline V CDR1 and CDR2: DFQATT, SNEGSKA (reference sequence). The DNA for the CDR3 is TGCAGTGCTAGTATGGGCTTGGGAGGCGGCGGGACAGGGATGAACTATGGCTACACCTTC. Translated, it gives CSASMGLGGGGTGMNYGYTF.

The V call is TRBV15, the J call TRBJ1-4; D remains unclear. CDR1 and CDR2 from the germline V gene are LNHNV and YYDKDF (reference sequence). The germline V and J ends were trimmed by 2 bases and 0 bases, with 10 bases remaining between them. The CDR3 is 16 amino acids. The CDR3 sequence is CATSRTPDATNEKLFF. Written as DNA, the CDR3 is TGTGCCACCAGCAGAACACCTGATGCAACTAATGAAAAACTGTTTTTT.

V and J are TRBV7-9 and TRBJ2-3; D unresolved. Trimming took 0 bases from V and 2 from J, leaving 6 bases between them. CDR3 size: 14 residues. Germline-derived CDR1 and CDR2 are SEHNR and FQNEAQ (reference sequence). CDR3 nucleotide sequence: TGTGCCAGCAGCTTAGCGGGCTACACAGATACGCAGTATTTT. It yields the protein CASSLAGYTDTQYF. The whole variable domain, remainder taken from reference TRBV7-9 and TRBJ2-3, is DTGVSQNPRHKITKRGQNVTFRCDPISEHNRLYWYRQTLGQGPEFLTYFQNEAQLEKSRLLSDRFSAERPKGSFSTLEIQRTEQGDSAMYLCASSLAGYTDTQYFGPGTRLTVL.

V and J are TRBV27 and TRBJ1-2; 8 positions match TRBD1. The CDR3 runs 14 residues. Per the germline V gene, CDR1 is MNHEY and CDR2 is SMNVEV (reference sequence). Losses at the gene ends were 7 bases for V and 8 bases for J; bases not matched to a gene: 12. The CDR3 loop reads CASKFRDRIGGYTF. As DNA, the CDR3 is TGTGCCAGCAAATTCCGGGACAGGATAGGCGGCTACACCTTC.

This clone was found once. The CDR3 sequence: CASSNAGGILGTEAFF. The CDR3 region has the DNA TGCGCCAGCAGTAACGCAGGGGGGATCTTAGGCACTGAAGCTTTCTTT. This chain links TRBV10-2 with TRBJ1-1; 7 bases align to TRBD1. V shed 5 bases and J 4 bases; nucleotides not matched to a gene: 13. The germline V gene encodes CDR1 WSHSY and CDR2 SAAADI. The CDR3 length is 16 residues.

This clone is a singleton in its sample. CDR3 sequence (DNA): TGTGCCAGCAGTAGCGAGGGAGGGCCTCCATTATACGAGCAGTACTTC. Its translation is CASSSEGGPPLYEQYF. V is TRBV2 and J is TRBJ2-7, with TRBD2 matching 7 bases. Trimming took 5 bases from V and 4 from J; bases not matched to a gene: 14. The CDR3 runs to 16 residues. CDR1 SNHLY and CDR2 FYNNEI come from the germline V gene.

This sequence joins TRBV18 and TRBJ2-7; 10 positions match TRBD1. CDR3 length: 16 residues. Per germline, CDR1 KGHSH and CDR2 LQKENI. V shed 2 bases, J shed 5 bases, and the junction held 9 bases outside the gene matches. The DNA of the CDR3 is TGTGCCAGCTCACCAGGTAGTCTGGGGACAGGGGACGAGCAGTACTTC. This gives the protein CASSPGSLGTGDEQYF.

The V gene is TRBV11-3, the J gene TRBJ1-3; D unclear. This CDR3 comprises 15 residues. Germline-derived CDR1 and CDR2 are SGHNT and YENEEA. V lost 3 bases and J 4 bases, leaving 13 bases between the germline ends. The CDR3 is CASSFVSPRGNTIYF. CDR3 coding DNA: TGTGCCAGCAGCTTCGTTAGTCCCCGCGGAAACACCATATATTTT.

The gene calls are TRBV5-1 and TRBJ2-1, with TRBD2 matching over 7 bases. J gave up 9 bases and V 2 bases, and 5 bases lay outside the gene matches. This CDR3 region has 13 residues. The germline V gene encodes CDR1 SGHRS and CDR2 YFSETQ. CDR3 amino acids: CASSLRLAGEQFF. CDR3 DNA: TGCGCCAGCAGCTTACGACTAGCCGGTGAGCAGTTCTTC.

This chain joins TRBV6-5 and TRBJ1-3; D not certain. Germline assignment: CDR1 MNHEY and CDR2 SVGAGI. The length of the CDR3 is 12 residues. V gave up 9 bases and J gave up 0 bases, with 6 bases separating them. Here the CDR3 DNA reads TGTGCCAGTGGGCGCTCTGGAAACACCATATATTTT. Translation gives CASGRSGNTIYF.

The count of this clone is one. This rearrangement joins TRBV3-1 (or the pseudogene TRBV3-2) to TRBJ2-6, with D possibly TRBD2 on 5 matching bases. The CDR3 contains 17 residues. The germline V and J ends were trimmed by 1 base and 2 bases, with 12 bases remaining between them. Germline values: CDR1 LGHDT, CDR2 YNNKEL (reference sequence). Here the CDR3 DNA reads TGTGCCAGCAGCCAAGGCGAGGGTAGCCCTGGGGCCAACGTCCTGACTTTC. It yields the protein CASSQGEGSPGANVLTF.

Of note for this clone: At one boundary the junction diverges from the germline segment, which might be a read error. The chain recombines TRBV28 with TRBJ1-4, with D unclear. The CDR3 runs 14 residues. CDR1 is MDHEN, CDR2 SYDVKM, per germline. The CDR3 is CASTLSMSGEKLFF. The DNA of the CDR3 is TGTGCCAGCACTTTATCAATGAGCGGTGAAAAACTGTTTTTT.